Below, one T cell receptor (beta chain) is given with its context. CDR3 length: 11 residues. V dropped 8 bases and J dropped 5 bases, with 9 bases sitting between them. The data are from a study of blood T cell repertoires in COVID-19. Study information: Samples came from the United States, Italy and Spain, spanning acute and convalescent COVID-19. PBMCs, B-cell-depleted T cells, or T cells were the source of the cDNA or gDNA that made up the material.

As handled by the study authors: Amplification from reference gene primers served as the basis for estimated nucleated cell counts. Assay used: immunoSEQ multiplex PCR; TCRdb lists only in-frame clones, some missing. V and J calls and clone size are given by that table; D and trimming were obtained from the DNA. The sample lists fewer than 180,000 clones; just over 85% were seen once. Sequencing used peripheral blood. This clonotype was sampled from a man between 65 and 79 years old with acute or convalescent COVID-19. The chain combines TRBV12-3 or TRBV12-4 with TRBJ2-5, with D possibly matching TRBD2 (5 bases). The CDR3 loop reads CASGTGETQYF. CDR3 coding DNA: TGTGCCAGCGGTACGGGGGAGACCCAGTACTTC.